Shown below are 19 T cell receptor beta chains from a single sample sequenced in a study of cytomegalovirus exposure and HLA in healthy donors (dated by TCRdb to about 2017). To prepare the library, the immunoSEQ multiplex PCR assay was applied. TCRdb's version of the immuneACCESS table is confined to in-frame rearrangements and falls short of the full clone set. An unresolved V gene accounts for under half of the shortfall where checked; the remainder is of unknown origin. Present in this sample are 150,000 or so clones, about 83% of which were seen just once. In total, the top ten clones hold more than 1.3% of the sample. Sequenced material: PBMCs. All receptors derive from a woman aged 25-40 years in good health and CMV-seronegative.

V is TRBV23-1 and J is TRBJ1-2; D perhaps matches TRBD1 (6 bases). TRBV23-1 is an ORF, and what it does is uncertain. The CDR3 is made up of 15 amino acids. The V end lost 4 bases, the J end lost 11 bases, and 23 bases lay between the germline ends. The CDR3 DNA reads TGCGCCAGCAGTCGCCTTTTCGCTAGAGCAGGGGCTTACACCTTC. Its translation is CASSRLFARAGAYTF.

The chain carries TRBV14 and TRBJ2-6; D gene unclear. V gave up 4 bases and J gave up 1 base, with 14 bases separating them. The CDR3 extends over 17 amino acids. Germline-derived CDR1 and CDR2 are SGHDN and FVKESK. This CDR3 is CASSLKNRASGANVLTF. In nucleotides, the CDR3 is TGTGCCAGCAGCCTTAAAAACAGAGCTTCTGGGGCCAACGTCCTGACTTTC.

The gene calls are TRBV11-2 and TRBJ2-2, with 8 bases lining up with TRBD2. V was clipped by 1 base and J by 8 bases; unmatched bases: 6. This CDR3 has 15 residues. The germline CDR1 and CDR2 sequences are SGHAT and FQNNGV. Here the CDR3 DNA reads TGTGCCAGCAGCTTAGGGGGGACTAGTTCTGGGGAGCTGTTTTTT. It encodes CASSLGGTSSGELFF.

The V and J genes are TRBV2 and TRBJ2-7; D gene uncertain. Trimming stripped 2 bases from V and 4 bases from J, with 9 bases between. Germline V gene sequence: CDR1 SNHLY, CDR2 FYNNEI. CDR3 size: 13 residues. The CDR3 reads CASSELGEYEQYF. CDR3 DNA sequence: TGTGCCAGCAGTGAATTAGGAGAGTACGAGCAGTACTTC.

The V gene is TRBV5-1, the J gene TRBJ2-5, with 16 bases identical to TRBD2. There are 17 residues in the CDR3. Germline CDR1 reads SGHRS; CDR2 reads YFSETQ. Losses at the gene ends were 2 bases for V and 2 bases for J; bases not matched to a gene: 3. DNA of the CDR3: TGCGCCAGCAGCTTTGGGACTAGCGGGGGGGGTCAAGAGACCCAGTACTTC. It is translated as CASSFGTSGGGQETQYF.

The rearrangement uses TRBV4-1 and TRBJ1-1; the D gene is possibly TRBD1 (6 bases). The length of the CDR3 is 15 residues. CDR1 and CDR2 (germline): MGHRA, YSYEKL. V was trimmed by 0 bases and J by 5 bases, leaving 13 bases between them. The CDR3 DNA follows: TGCGCCAGCAGCCAAGAGGGGGCAGGTTGGACTGAAGCTTTCTTT. It yields the protein CASSQEGAGWTEAFF.

V and J are TRBV2 and TRBJ1-1; no clear D gene. The germline CDR1 and CDR2 sequences are SNHLY and FYNNEI. Trimming cost V 6 bases and J 0 bases, with 11 bases left between them. There are 14 residues in the CDR3. The CDR3 is CASRVGLLNTEAFF. CDR3 nucleotides: TGTGCCAGCAGAGTCGGACTGCTGAACACTGAAGCTTTCTTT.

V and J are TRBV27 and TRBJ2-3; TRBD2 matches 9 bases. The CDR3 totals 17 residues. V shed 1 base and J 3 bases; nucleotides not matched to a gene: 8. The germline V gene has CDR1 MNHEY and CDR2 SMNVEV (reference sequence). The CDR3 spells CASSLWGAGGPTDTQYF. For the CDR3, the DNA is TGTGCCAGCAGTTTATGGGGGGCGGGGGGGCCTACAGATACGCAGTATTTT.

This clone has a count of ten or more. The rearrangement joins TRBV19 to TRBJ1-3; D possibly corresponds to TRBD1 (5 bases). The CDR3 loop spans 14 amino acids. Deletions cut 3 bases from V and 4 bases from J, with 10 bases between. CDR1 LNHDA and CDR2 SQIVND come from the germline V gene (reference sequence). This CDR3 is CASSIRGNGNTIYF. The CDR3 nucleotides are TGTGCCAGTAGTATCCGGGGGAACGGAAACACCATATATTTT.

J is TRBJ1-1 and V is TRBV6-1, with 7 bases matching TRBD1. The CDR3 covers 14 residues. Germline V CDR1 and CDR2: MNHNS, SASEGT. V dropped 7 bases and J dropped 6; count of bases not matched to a gene: 11. CDR3 coding DNA: TGTGCCAGCAAAGGGGCCAGGGGGATGCCTGAAGCTTTCTTT. Translating it yields CASKGARGMPEAFF.

This clone was picked up one time. This chain uses TRBV27 with TRBJ1-4; 8 bases map to TRBD1. The CDR3 has 15 residues. With V trimmed by 3 bases and J by 10 bases, 10 bases remained unmatched. Germline assignment: CDR1 MNHEY and CDR2 SMNVEV (reference sequence). This chain's CDR3 is CASSLVDGDRTKLFF. CDR3 DNA: TGTGCCAGCAGTTTGGTAGACGGGGACAGGACAAAACTGTTTTTT.

This rearrangement joins TRBV4-1 to TRBJ2-7, with 10 bases identical to TRBD2. Trimming at V came to 0 bases and at J to 0 bases, leaving 8 bases not matched to a gene. This CDR3 region has 18 residues. CDR1 MGHRA and CDR2 YSYEKL come from the germline V gene. This chain's CDR3 is CASSQDSWLAGVSYEQYF. DNA of the CDR3: TGCGCCAGCAGCCAAGATAGCTGGCTAGCGGGGGTCTCCTACGAGCAGTACTTC.

Comments on this clone: The same CDR3 is also encoded by other DNA sequences in this sample. The genes are TRBV7-2 and TRBJ1-5; D is possibly TRBD1 (5 bases). Germline lookup yields CDR1 SGHTA and CDR2 FQGNSA. This CDR3 comprises 14 residues. The V gene lost 2 bases and the J gene lost 4 bases, with 9 bases spanning the gap. The CDR3, as DNA: TGTGCCAGCAGCTTATCGGGGGGGAATCAGCCCCAGCATTTT. Encoded protein: CASSLSGGNQPQHF.

CDR3 protein: CASSSGSDQPQHF. Here the CDR3 DNA reads TGCGCCAGCAGTTCAGGGTCCGATCAGCCCCAGCATTTT. The chain carries TRBV5-1 and TRBJ1-5, with D perhaps matching TRBD1 (5 bases). The germline gives CDR1 SGHRS, CDR2 YFSETQ. This CDR3 has 13 residues. V gave up 5 bases and J gave up 5 bases, with 11 bases separating them.

The V and J genes are TRBV30 and TRBJ2-7, with D tentatively TRBD1 (6 bases). Trimming took 3 bases from V and 5 from J, leaving 14 bases between them. This CDR3 has 13 amino acids. CDR1 is GTSNPN and CDR2 is SVGIG in the germline V gene (reference sequence). The CDR3 region is CAWSRDKGHEQYF. CDR3 nucleotides: TGTGCCTGGAGCCGGGACAAGGGCCACGAGCAGTACTTC.

This chain connects TRBV6-5 to TRBJ1-1; D gene unclear. Germline CDR1 MNHEY, CDR2 SVGAGI. The CDR3 has 13 amino acids. The V gene lost 6 bases and the J gene lost 1 base, with 9 bases spanning the gap. CDR3 DNA sequence: TGTGCCAGCAGCCACAGAAGGAACACTGAAGCTTTCTTT. Encoded protein: CASSHRRNTEAFF.

This clone was seen many times. This chain links TRBV21-1 with TRBJ1-1; TRBD1 is taken as the D call from the table, unchecked against the DNA. TRBV21-1 corresponds to a pseudogene. CDR3 length equals 15 residues. CDR3 loop: CASSAPSVGDTEAFF. In nucleotides, the CDR3 is TGTGCCAGCAGCGCCCCCTCGGTAGGGGACACTGAAGCTTTCTTT.

This clone was observed once. The chain combines TRBV5-1 with TRBJ1-2, with 8 bases lining up with TRBD1. V trimming: 4 bases; J trimming: 10 bases; junction bases outside the gene matches: 18. This CDR3 comprises 16 residues. The germline CDR1 and CDR2 sequences are SGHRS and YFSETQ. CDR3 sequence reads: CASSGRQGPDFMDYTF. CDR3 in DNA: TGCGCCAGCAGCGGGAGACAGGGGCCGGACTTTATGGACTACACCTTC.

V usage is TRBV15 and J usage is TRBJ1-2, with TRBD1 as a possible D gene (5 bases). Per germline, CDR1 LNHNV and CDR2 YYDKDF (reference sequence). Trimming removed 1 base from V and 6 bases from J, with 15 bases in between. The CDR3 covers 15 residues. CDR3 region: CATSRATAAMDGYTF. The CDR3 DNA is TGTGCCACCAGCAGAGCGACAGCTGCTATGGATGGCTACACCTTC. Complete variable domain (other parts from reference TRBV15 and TRBJ1-2): DAMVIQNPRYQVTQFGKPVTLSCSQTLNHNVMYWYQQKSSQAPKLLFHYYDKDFNNEADTPDNFQSRRPNTSFCFLDIRSPGLGDTAMYLCATSRATAAMDGYTFGSGTRLTVV.